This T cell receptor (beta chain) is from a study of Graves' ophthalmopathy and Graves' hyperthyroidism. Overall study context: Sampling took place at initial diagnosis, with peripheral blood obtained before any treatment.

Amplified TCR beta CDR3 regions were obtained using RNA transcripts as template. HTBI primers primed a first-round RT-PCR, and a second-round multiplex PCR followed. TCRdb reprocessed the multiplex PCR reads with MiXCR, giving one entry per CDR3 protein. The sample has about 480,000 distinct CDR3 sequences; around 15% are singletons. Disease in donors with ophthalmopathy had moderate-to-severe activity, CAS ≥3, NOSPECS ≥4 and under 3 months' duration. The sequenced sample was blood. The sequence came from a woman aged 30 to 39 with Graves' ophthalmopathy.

The CDR3 protein is CASSRSGVSPLTEAFF. CDR3 nucleotides: TGTGCCAGCAGCCGCTCCGGCGTTTCCCCCCTTACTGAAGCTTTCTTT. The genes are TRBV28 and TRBJ1-1; D is undetermined. The CDR3 is made up of 16 amino acids. Germline CDR1 and CDR2: MDHEN and SYDVKM. V lost 6 bases to trimming and J lost 5 bases, with 22 bases between them.